These 21 T cell receptor beta chains share one sample of origin, sequenced in a study of CD8 T cells in ankylosing spondylitis. Study-wide findings and caveats: Ankylosing spondylitis blood appeared to be characterized by a TCR beta motif of eight or nine highly homologous variants.

Antigens for these TCRs are unknown. TCRdb independently ran MiXCR on the 5' RACE reads; one entry per CDR3 protein. In the table there are under 450,000 distinct CDR3 sequences, approximately 17% of which are singletons. Source material: blood, either unsorted or a sorted T cell fraction (not recorded which). The receptors derive from a male donor with ankylosing spondylitis.

This clonotype was observed at least ten times. The gene calls are TRBV28 and TRBJ1-2; no clear D gene. The CDR3 spans 12 residues. Germline V gives CDR1 MDHEN, CDR2 SYDVKM. Trimming stripped 3 bases from V and 5 bases from J, with 7 bases between. CDR3 nucleotide sequence: TGTGCCAGCAGTTTGAGGTCTTATGGCTACACCTTC. Residues: CASSLRSYGYTF.

This clonotype was counted between two and nine times. J is TRBJ2-5 and V is TRBV5-1; 10 nucleotides agree with TRBD2. V lost 4 bases, J lost 6 bases, and 9 bases stayed unmatched. The germline V gene encodes CDR1 SGHRS and CDR2 YFSETQ. The CDR3 spans 15 residues. The CDR3 spells CASSPNSGGIQTQYF. DNA for the CDR3: TGCGCCAGCAGCCCGAATAGCGGGGGGATTCAGACCCAGTACTTC.

The chain joins TRBV7-6 to TRBJ2-5, with TRBD1 matching 9 bases. The CDR3 has 16 amino acids. With V trimmed by 0 bases and J by 5 bases, 7 bases remained unmatched. Germline V gene data show CDR1 as SGHVS and CDR2 as FNYEAQ. The CDR3 nucleotides are TGTGCCAGCAGCTTAGCCCCACGCGGGACAGGGGAGACCCAGTACTTC. It yields the protein CASSLAPRGTGETQYF.

The rearrangement joins TRBV7-6 to TRBJ2-1; 7 bases are a match to TRBD1. In germline, CDR1 is SGHVS, CDR2 FNYEAQ. The ends lost 5 bases at V and 4 bases at J; junction bases unmatched: 8. The CDR3 runs to 15 residues. The CDR3 bases are TGTGCCAGCAGCGTACGGACAGGAGCATACAATGAGCAGTTCTTC. It specifies CASSVRTGAYNEQFF.

The table lists this clonotype with a count of one. The chain employs TRBV14 and TRBJ2-7; D unclear. The V gene lost 1 base and the J gene lost 7 bases, with 11 bases spanning the gap. Per germline, CDR1 SGHDN and CDR2 FVKESK. The CDR3 has 13 residues. CDR3: CASSQGRLVEQYF. In DNA, the CDR3 is TGTGCCAGCAGCCAAGGCAGGCTAGTGGAGCAGTACTTC.

V gene TRBV5-1 combines with J gene TRBJ2-1; 9 bases align to TRBD2. CDR3 length equals 18 residues. V lost 2 bases, J lost 6 bases, and 15 bases stayed unmatched. Germline assignment: CDR1 SGHRS and CDR2 YFSETQ. The CDR3 sequence: CASSFGRAGGSDSNEQFF. CDR3 DNA: TGCGCCAGCAGCTTTGGGCGTGCGGGGGGGTCTGATTCCAATGAGCAGTTCTTC. Full variable domain (rest looked up from reference TRBV5-1 and TRBJ2-1): KAGVTQTPRYLIKTRGQQVTLSCSPISGHRSVSWYQQTPGQGLQFLFEYFSETQRNKGNFPGRFSGRQFSNSRSEMNVSTLELGDSALYLCASSFGRAGGSDSNEQFFGPGTRLTVL.

The chain joins TRBV7-8 to TRBJ2-3, with a possible D match to TRBD1 (6 bases). This CDR3 comprises 18 residues. CDR1 SGHVS and CDR2 FQNEAQ come from the germline V gene. Trimming took 0 bases from V and 1 from J, leaving 17 bases between them. The CDR3 spells CASSLAQGQTGRTDTQYF. CDR3 nucleotide sequence: TGTGCCAGCAGCTTAGCACAAGGACAGACCGGCCGCACAGATACGCAGTATTTT.

This clonotype was seen only a few times. The V gene is TRBV6-5, the J gene TRBJ2-2; 7 positions agree with TRBD2. After removal of 2 bases from V and 4 bases from J, the junction contained 1 base not matched to a gene. The CDR3 length is 14 residues. CDR1 is MNHEY and CDR2 is SVGAGI in the germline V gene. CDR3 DNA: TGTGCCAGCAGTTACGGGAGGGGCACCGGGGAGCTGTTTTTT. It specifies CASSYGRGTGELFF.

The table lists this clonotype with many counts. The CDR3 is CASSPGTGGTGELFF. CDR3 in DNA: TGTGCCAGCAGTCCCGGGACAGGGGGCACCGGGGAGCTGTTTTTT. This chain links TRBV7-6 with TRBJ2-2; 11 positions agree with TRBD1. The trim removed 6 bases at V and 4 bases at J, leaving 4 bases unmatched. This CDR3 has 15 residues. The germline V gene encodes CDR1 SGHVS and CDR2 FNYEAQ.

The chain combines TRBV27 with TRBJ1-4; TRBD1 matches at 8 bases. The CDR3 is made up of 17 amino acids. Germline V gene sequence: CDR1 MNHEY, CDR2 SMNVEV (reference sequence). With V trimmed by 4 bases and J by 3 bases, 10 bases remained unmatched. CDR3 DNA: TGTGCCAGCAGTTCGGACAGGGCAAACTCCCCTAATGAAAAACTGTTTTTT. This translates into CASSSDRANSPNEKLFF. Full variable domain (rest looked up from reference TRBV27 and TRBJ1-4): EAQVTQNPRYLITVTGKKLTVTCSQNMNHEYMSWYRQDPGLGLRQIYYSMNVEVTDKGDVPEGYKVSRKEKRNFPLILESPSPNQTSLYFCASSSDRANSPNEKLFFGSGTQLSVL.

This clonotype appeared a few times. The rearrangement joins TRBV3-1 to TRBJ1-1; D possibly corresponds to TRBD1 (5 bases). Trimming removed 0 bases at V and 3 bases at J, with 8 bases between. The CDR3 totals 14 residues. The germline gives CDR1 LGHDT, CDR2 YNNKEL (reference sequence). As DNA, the CDR3 is TGTGCCAGCAGCCAAGAGGCAGGGTACACTGAAGCTTTCTTT. Protein: CASSQEAGYTEAFF.

The sample holds a few counts of this clonotype. This chain connects TRBV10-2 to TRBJ2-3; TRBD2 matches 11 bases. V was clipped by 6 bases and J by 5 bases; unmatched bases: 7. The CDR3 length is 15 residues. CDR1 and CDR2 from the germline V gene are WSHSY and SAAADI. CDR3 sequence (DNA): TGCGCCAGCAGGGTAGCGGGGGGGCTGGTAGATACGCAGTATTTT. Protein product: CASRVAGGLVDTQYF.

The rearrangement links TRBV14 to TRBJ2-5; 14 positions agree with TRBD2. J lost 5 bases, V lost 4 bases, and 9 bases had no gene match. Germline CDR1 and CDR2: SGHDN and FVKESK. The CDR3 covers 17 residues. CDR3 nucleotide sequence: TGTGCCAGCAGCCGGCGGGGACTAGCGGGAGAGCTGGAGACCCAGTACTTC. Encoded protein: CASSRRGLAGELETQYF.

This clonotype came up a few times. This chain joins TRBV2 and TRBJ1-1; D gene uncertain. V was cut by 2 bases and J by 10 bases, with 11 bases left in between. Germline CDR1 SNHLY, CDR2 FYNNEI. This CDR3 has 12 residues. This CDR3 reads CASSESARGAFF. CDR3 bases: TGTGCCAGCAGTGAATCTGCCCGGGGAGCTTTCTTT.

The rearrangement links TRBV20-1 to TRBJ1-2, with TRBD1 identical over 9 bases. Germline CDR1 reads DFQATT; CDR2 reads SNEGSKA (reference sequence). The V gene end was trimmed by 5 bases and the J gene end by 6 bases; junction bases not matched to a gene: 10. CDR3 length: 14 amino acids. CDR3 DNA sequence: TGCAGTGCTGACAACAGCCGGGACAGGGATGGCTACACCTTC. It codes for CSADNSRDRDGYTF.

The chain links TRBV4-1 to TRBJ2-3, with no clear D. Germline CDR1 reads MGHRA; CDR2 reads YSYEKL. V lost 1 base and J lost 2, with 10 bases in between. This CDR3 is built from 15 residues. The CDR3 bases are TGCGCCAGCAGCCAAGTCTCGGTGGCCACAGATACGCAGTATTTT. This codes for CASSQVSVATDTQYF.

The CDR3: CASSLSGLLGQDTQYF. CDR3 nucleotides: TGTGCCAGCAGCTTAAGTGGATTGCTTGGCCAAGATACGCAGTATTTT. This chain links TRBV7-2 with TRBJ2-3; no clear D gene. The germline CDR1 and CDR2 sequences are SGHTA and FQGNSA. The CDR3 spans 16 residues. Trimming took off 2 bases at V and 5 bases at J, with 17 bases between the two ends.

The chain joins TRBV28 to TRBJ1-1; D ambiguous. V was shortened by 6 bases and J by 0 bases, with 8 bases between the two germline ends. Germline-derived CDR1 and CDR2 are MDHEN and SYDVKM. This CDR3 region has 13 residues. The CDR3 region has the DNA TGTGCCAGCAGCCCCGTTTTGAACACTGAAGCTTTCTTT. Translation: CASSPVLNTEAFF.

CDR3 region: CASSFKGTGTNTEAFF. The CDR3 bases are TGTGCCAGCAGCTTCAAAGGGACAGGAACAAACACTGAAGCTTTCTTT. V is TRBV11-2 and J is TRBJ1-1; 8 positions match TRBD1. V lost 3 bases and J lost 2; bases outside the gene matches: 8. CDR1 is SGHAT, CDR2 FQNNGV, per germline. The CDR3 length is 16 residues. Together with reference TRBV11-2 and TRBJ1-1, the CDR3 gives the full variable domain: EAGVAQSPRYKIIEKRQSVAFWCNPISGHATLYWYQQILGQGPKLLIQFQNNGVVDDSQLPKDRFSAERLKGVDSTLKIQPAKLEDSAVYLCASSFKGTGTNTEAFFGQGTRLTVV.

There are many counts of this clonotype. One end of the junction is discordant with germline, which a read error may explain. This sequence joins TRBV5-1 and TRBJ2-7; 11 bases match TRBD2. CDR1 SGHRS and CDR2 YFSETQ come from the germline V gene. The CDR3 runs to 15 residues. This CDR3 is CASSLGTSGSYEQYF. CDR3 nucleotide sequence: TGTGCCAGCAGCTTAGGGACTAGCGGATCCTACGAGCAGTACTTC.

This clonotype appeared a few times. This chain links TRBV4-1 with TRBJ2-1; the D is unclear. V was pared by 1 base and J by 9 bases, with 13 bases between. The CDR3 totals 14 residues. Germline loops: CDR1 MGHRA, CDR2 YSYEKL. The CDR3 DNA follows: TGCGCCAGCAGCCAAGGTTCTAATGTCCCTGAGCAGTTCTTC. It codes for CASSQGSNVPEQFF.